Listed here are 22 T cell receptor beta chains from one sample, sequenced in a study of cytomegalovirus exposure and HLA in healthy donors. The PCR made use of 60 Vbeta and 13 Jbeta primers. Assay used: immunoSEQ multiplex PCR; TCRdb lists only in-frame clones, some missing. The sample totals 87,000 or so clones. Specimen: PBMCs. These receptors were taken from a man in his fifties in good health and CMV-seropositive.

This chain links TRBV5-6 with TRBJ1-4; D not resolved. Trimming took off 1 base at V and 4 bases at J, with 8 bases between the two ends. The CDR3 is 14 amino acids. Germline CDR1 reads SGHDT; CDR2 reads YYEEEE. DNA of the CDR3: TGTGCCAGCAGCTTGAGTCAGATTAATGAAAAACTGTTTTTT. This translates into CASSLSQINEKLFF. Complete variable domain (other parts from reference TRBV5-6 and TRBJ1-4): DAGVTQSPTHLIKTRGQQVTLRCSPKSGHDTVSWYQQALGQGPQFIFQYYEEEERQRGNFPDRFSGHQFPNYSSELNVNALLLGDSALYLCASSLSQINEKLFFGSGTQLSVL.

The chain couples TRBV6-5 to TRBJ1-1, with 8 bases identical to TRBD1. The CDR3 has 13 residues. With V trimmed by 4 bases and J by 3 bases, 1 base remained unmatched. The germline CDR1 and CDR2 sequences are MNHEY and SVGAGI. As DNA, the CDR3 is TGTGCCAGCAGTTGGACAGGGCACACTGAAGCTTTCTTT. It is translated as CASSWTGHTEAFF.

The chain employs TRBV28 and TRBJ2-1; 9 positions match TRBD1. With 6 bases clipped from V and 8 bases from J, the junction kept 14 bases outside the gene matches. This CDR3 has 16 amino acids. Per the germline V gene, CDR1 is MDHEN and CDR2 is SYDVKM. The CDR3 region is CASSRGGQGRWYEQFF. The CDR3 DNA reads TGTGCCAGCAGCCGAGGTGGACAGGGGCGCTGGTATGAGCAGTTCTTC.

The chain couples TRBV29-1 to TRBJ1-2; D is uncertain. CDR1 and CDR2 from the germline V gene are SQVTM and ANQGSEA. The CDR3 runs to 10 residues. CDR3 residues: CRHSALGYTF. The CDR3 coding sequence is TGCAGACACAGTGCCCTTGGCTACACCTTC. Based on the CDR3 plus reference TRBV29-1 and TRBJ1-2, the full variable domain is SAVISQKPSRDICQRGTSLTIQCQVDSQVTMMFWYRQQPGQSLTLIATANQGSEATYESGFVIDKFPISRPNLTFSTLTVSNMSPEDSSIYLCRHSALGYTFGSGTRLTVV.

CDR3 in DNA: TGTGCCAGCAGCCCCAGGACAGGGAAAAACATTCAGTACTTC. Amino acids: CASSPRTGKNIQYF. This chain joins TRBV7-2 and TRBJ2-4; 8 bases fit TRBD1. The CDR3 loop spans 14 amino acids. After removal of 5 bases from V and 4 bases from J, the junction contained 4 bases not matched to a gene. The germline gives CDR1 SGHTA, CDR2 FQGNSA.

The rearrangement uses TRBV30 and TRBJ1-5, with D possibly matching TRBD1 (6 bases). V gave up 7 bases and J gave up 2 bases, with 12 bases separating them. Germline CDR1 and CDR2: GTSNPN and SVGIG (reference sequence). The CDR3 sequence is 13 residues long. In DNA form, the CDR3 reads TGTGCCTCATCGGGACAAGGCAATCAGCCCCAGCATTTT. This gives the protein CASSGQGNQPQHF.

V is TRBV9 and J is TRBJ2-7; weak D call: TRBD1 (5 bases). The germline V gene has CDR1 SGDLS and CDR2 YYNGEE. CDR3 length: 15 residues. Trimming shortened V by 0 bases and J by 2 bases, and 12 bases separated the two germline ends. Here the CDR3 reads CASSVDPHRTYEQYF. The CDR3 DNA sequence: TGTGCCAGCAGCGTAGATCCCCACAGGACCTACGAGCAGTACTTC.

This CDR3 reads CASSLGANHNEQFF. CDR3 sequence (DNA): TGTGCCAGCAGCTTAGGGGCAAACCACAATGAGCAGTTCTTC. The J gene is TRBJ2-1, the V gene TRBV11-2; D remains unclear. This CDR3 spans 14 amino acids. Per germline, CDR1 SGHAT and CDR2 FQNNGV. Trimming cost V 1 base and J 5 bases, with 9 bases left between them.

The V call is TRBV5-8, the J call TRBJ1-5; 11 bases are shared with TRBD1. The germline gives CDR1 SGHTS, CDR2 YDEGEE. CDR3 length equals 14 residues. V was pared by 4 bases and J by 6 bases, with 3 bases of the junction left unmatched. This chain's CDR3 is CASSPGQGVQPQHF. DNA of the CDR3: TGTGCCAGCAGCCCGGGACAGGGGGTTCAGCCCCAGCATTTT. The variable domain in full, completed from reference TRBV5-8 and TRBJ1-5, reads EAGVTQSPTHLIKTRGQQATLRCSPISGHTSVYWYQQALGLGLQFLLWYDEGEERNRGNFPPRFSGRQFPNYSSELNVNALELEDSALYLCASSPGQGVQPQHFGDGTRLSIL.

V usage is TRBV5-6 and J usage is TRBJ2-7; maybe TRBD1 (6 bases). Between the trimmed V and J ends, which lost 4 bases and 1 base, there was a span of 15 bases. CDR3 length: 15 amino acids. Looked up from germline, CDR1 is SGHDT and CDR2 is YYEEEE. CDR3 residues: CASSLDRTSSYEQYF. The DNA for the CDR3 is TGTGCCAGCAGCCTAGACAGGACCTCTTCCTACGAGCAGTACTTC.

This CDR3 reads CASSEARIGYTF. In DNA form, the CDR3 reads TGTGCCAGCAGTGAAGCGAGGATTGGCTACACCTTC. The chain uses TRBV2 and TRBJ1-2; no firm D call. Germline lookup yields CDR1 SNHLY and CDR2 FYNNEI. Deletions cut 0 bases from V and 7 bases from J, with 6 bases between. There are 12 residues in the CDR3.

For the CDR3, the DNA is TGTGCCAGCAGCCCAAACACAGGGAACACTGAAGCTTTCTTT. As protein: CASSPNTGNTEAFF. This chain uses TRBV7-9 with TRBJ1-1; tentatively, D is TRBD1 (5 bases). This CDR3 is built from 14 residues. Germline CDR1 and CDR2: SEHNR and FQNEAQ (reference sequence). The germline V and J ends were trimmed by 5 bases and 1 base, with 11 bases remaining between them.

The V and J genes are TRBV11-2 and TRBJ2-1; no reliable D call. Between the trimmed V and J ends, which lost 0 bases and 9 bases, there was a span of 6 bases. CDR1 is SGHAT and CDR2 is FQNNGV in the germline V gene. The CDR3 spans 12 residues. The CDR3 sequence: CASSLDLSEQFF. The CDR3 DNA reads as TGTGCCAGCAGCTTAGATCTTAGTGAGCAGTTCTTC.

This chain links TRBV7-9 with TRBJ2-2; D is possibly TRBD2 (6 bases). Trimming removed 0 bases from V and 6 bases from J, with 20 bases in between. Germline values: CDR1 SEHNR, CDR2 FQNEAQ (reference sequence). The CDR3 is 18 residues long. The CDR3 loop is CASSLAVLAPNVAGELFF. As DNA, the CDR3 is TGTGCCAGCAGCTTAGCTGTACTAGCTCCTAACGTCGCCGGGGAGCTGTTTTTT.

V and J are TRBV30 and TRBJ2-2, with 8 nucleotides matching TRBD1. Unmatched junction bases numbered 13, after V lost 7 bases and J lost 6 bases. Germline V gene data show CDR1 as GTSNPN and CDR2 as SVGIG (reference sequence). This CDR3 contains 15 residues. The CDR3 here is CASTLGQASAGELFF. CDR3 nucleotides: TGTGCCTCGACGCTGGGACAGGCTAGCGCCGGGGAGCTGTTTTTT.

The chain couples TRBV23-1 to TRBJ2-1; TRBD2 agrees at 16 bases. TRBV23-1 is an ORF; its function is uncertain. The CDR3 sequence is 21 residues long. Losses at the gene ends were 6 bases for V and 4 bases for J; bases not matched to a gene: 18. The CDR3 nucleotides read TGCGCCAGCAGCAGGAATCCGGGACTAGCGGGAGGGAAGTACGGTTACAATGAGCAGTTCTTC. Translation gives CASSRNPGLAGGKYGYNEQFF.

The chain couples TRBV4-2 to TRBJ2-7, with D maybe TRBD2 (5 bases). V was cut by 2 bases and J by 2 bases, with 16 bases left in between. Per the germline V gene, CDR1 is LGHNA and CDR2 is YNFKEQ. The CDR3 has 16 amino acids. For the CDR3, the DNA is TGTGCCAGCAGCCAATCAGAGCTTGGGAGTGCCTACGAGCAGTACTTC. Its translation is CASSQSELGSAYEQYF.

This chain connects TRBV29-1 to TRBJ2-5; TRBD2 is a possible D gene (5 bases). Germline assignment: CDR1 SQVTM and CDR2 ANQGSEA. The CDR3 contains 13 residues. Trimming shortened V by 0 bases and J by 3 bases, and 8 bases separated the two germline ends. DNA for the CDR3: TGCAGCGTTGAAGATACCGGGAAAGAGACCCAGTACTTC. It yields the protein CSVEDTGKETQYF.

This sequence joins TRBV7-9 and TRBJ2-7; 7 nucleotides line up with TRBD1. The CDR3 runs to 14 residues. Per the germline V gene, CDR1 is SEHNR and CDR2 is FQNEAQ (reference sequence). After removal of 3 bases from V and 3 bases from J, the junction contained 5 bases not matched to a gene. The CDR3, as DNA: TGTGCCAGCAGCTTCCCGACAGGGAACTACGAGCAGTACGTC. This codes for CASSFPTGNYEQYV.

The chain recombines TRBV6-6 with TRBJ1-1, with D possibly being TRBD1 (5 bases). CDR1 MNHNY and CDR2 SVGAGI come from the germline V gene (reference sequence). There are 11 residues in the CDR3. Trimming left V 7 bases short and J 11 bases short, with 14 bases between. The CDR3 DNA is TGTGCCAGCACCCAGGGTTCCGGGGCTTTCTTT. Translation gives CASTQGSGAFF.

The V call is TRBV4-2, the J call TRBJ2-5; 12 bases align to TRBD2. J lost 4 bases, V lost 3 bases, and 6 bases had no gene match. The CDR3 loop spans 16 amino acids. Germline V CDR1 and CDR2: LGHNA, YNFKEQ. The CDR3: CASSQGPGLAGETQYF. DNA of the CDR3: TGTGCCAGCAGCCAGGGCCCGGGACTAGCGGGAGAGACCCAGTACTTC.

The J gene is TRBJ1-2, the V gene TRBV27, with 8 bases lining up with TRBD1. Germline trimming cut 5 bases from V and 3 bases from J; bases unmatched to any gene: 5. Per germline, CDR1 MNHEY and CDR2 SMNVEV (reference sequence). CDR3 length equals 14 residues. In nucleotides, the CDR3 is TGTGCCAGCAGTACTGACAGGGGTTACTATGGCTACACCTTC. This encodes CASSTDRGYYGYTF.